This T cell receptor (beta chain) appears in the sequencing data of a study of T cell responses to AZD1222 COVID-19 vaccine. Study observations and caveats: Baseline seropositives among AZD1222 recipients totaled only 6 or 7.

As concerns this clone: Its specificity is not known.

Profiling relied on immunoSEQ multiplex PCR, and the TCRdb table lists in-frame clones only, not all of them. The table includes around 200,000 clones, 85% to 95% detected once. Germline assignment: CDR1 SGHRS and CDR2 YFSETQ. The CDR3 runs to 16 residues. Trimming left V 0 bases short and J 2 bases short, with 12 bases between. This TCR was recovered from an adult in good health. V and J are TRBV5-1 and TRBJ2-1; D not resolved. The material sequenced was peripheral blood, taken on day 0 of AZD1222 vaccination. CDR3 protein: CASSLGFSSPYNEQFF. Written as DNA, the CDR3 is TGCGCCAGCAGCTTGGGGTTTTCATCTCCCTACAATGAGCAGTTCTTC.